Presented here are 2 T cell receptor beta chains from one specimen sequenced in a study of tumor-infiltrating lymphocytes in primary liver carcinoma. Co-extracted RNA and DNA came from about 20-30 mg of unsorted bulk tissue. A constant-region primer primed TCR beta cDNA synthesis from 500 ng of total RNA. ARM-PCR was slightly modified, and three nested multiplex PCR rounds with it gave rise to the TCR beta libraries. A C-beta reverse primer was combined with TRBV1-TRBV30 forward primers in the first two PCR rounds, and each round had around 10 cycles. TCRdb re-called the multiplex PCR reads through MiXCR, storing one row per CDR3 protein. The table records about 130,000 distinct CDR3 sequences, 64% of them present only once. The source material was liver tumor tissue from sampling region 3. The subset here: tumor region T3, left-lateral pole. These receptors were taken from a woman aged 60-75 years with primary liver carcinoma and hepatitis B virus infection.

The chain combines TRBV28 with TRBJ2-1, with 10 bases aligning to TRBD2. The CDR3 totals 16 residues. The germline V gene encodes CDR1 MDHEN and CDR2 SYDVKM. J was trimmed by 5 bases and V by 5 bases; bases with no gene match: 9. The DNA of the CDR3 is TGTGCCAGCAGTCCCGTCAGCGGGAGGGAGAACAATGAGCAGTTCTTC. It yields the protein CASSPVSGRENNEQFF.

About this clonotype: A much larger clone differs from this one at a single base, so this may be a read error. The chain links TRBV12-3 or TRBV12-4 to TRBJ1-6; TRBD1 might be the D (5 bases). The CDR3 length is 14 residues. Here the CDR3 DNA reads TGTGTCAGCACCATGGGGGCCTATAATTCACCCCTCCACTTT. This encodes CVSTMGAYNSPLHF.